What follows are 4 T cell receptor beta chains derived from one specimen sequenced in a study of blood T cells in healthy people across ages (dated by TCRdb to the mid-2010s). Library creation used 5' RACE. Data came from an Illumina HiSeq 2500. A second PCR of about 7 to 12 cycles was run with a J-beta primer mix and a sample-barcoded 5' primer. TCRdb trimmed public reads at Q25 via fastp, called clones via MiXCR and kept in-frame beta chains. CDR3 protein sequences are deduplicated, and each keeps its most common genes and DNA. The sample contains over 700,000 distinct CDR3 sequences, more than 20% of them found a single time. Clones ranked in the top ten supply more than 8.5% of the sample. These sequences were also reported in another study, on T cells of mothers and their children.

Material for sequencing was blood. Receptors originate from a boy between 5 and 17 years old in good health.

This clonotype has more than one count but fewer than ten. This sequence joins TRBV7-2 and TRBJ2-1, with 8 bases aligning to TRBD2. The CDR3 extends over 16 amino acids. Germline-derived CDR1 and CDR2 are SGHTA and FQGNSA. Trimming took 7 bases from V and 8 from J; bases not matched to a gene: 16. The CDR3 DNA reads as TGTGCCAGCACCAGAGCGGGAGTACCCACCGACTATGAGCAGTTCTTC. This sequence encodes CASTRAGVPTDYEQFF.

This clonotype was seen only a few times. The chain employs TRBV7-3 and TRBJ2-5; D is ambiguous. The J call may be wrong; the DNA end is better matched by TRBJ2-1. From germline, CDR1 is SGHTA and CDR2 FQGTGA. The CDR3 length is 13 residues. The DNA of the CDR3 is TGTGCCAGCAGCTTAAACGTGGGTAATGAGCAGTTCTTC. Translation gives CASSLNVGNEQFF.

CDR3 in amino acids: CASSLRTSEGDTQYF. In DNA form, the CDR3 reads TGTGCCAGCAGCCTCCGGACTAGCGAGGGAGATACGCAGTATTTT. This chain links TRBV7-9 with TRBJ2-3, with 9 nucleotides matching TRBD2. Germline CDR1 reads SEHNR; CDR2 reads FQNEAQ (reference sequence). V was clipped by 5 bases and J by 5 bases; unmatched bases: 8. This CDR3 has 15 residues.

This clonotype has a handful of counts. This chain uses TRBV28 with TRBJ2-2; 10 bases agree with TRBD2. Germline trimming cut 4 bases from V and 8 bases from J; bases unmatched to any gene: 13. Germline V CDR1 and CDR2: MDHEN, SYDVKM. This CDR3 has 17 residues. CDR3 loop: CASSYLAGVTPWGELFF. For the CDR3, the DNA is TGTGCCAGCAGTTATCTAGCGGGAGTGACACCGTGGGGGGAGCTGTTTTTT.